A single sample gave rise to the 5 T cell receptor beta chains below, sequenced in a study of blood T cell repertoires in COVID-19. Sequenced by immunoSEQ multiplex PCR; TCRdb stores in-frame clones only, minus some. The sample has fewer than 200,000 clones, around 72% seen once. Input material: peripheral blood. The receptors were gathered from a woman over 75 with acute or convalescent COVID-19.

V and J are TRBV28 and TRBJ1-1, with 9 bases that match TRBD1. Unmatched junction bases numbered 5, after V lost 5 bases and J lost 1 base. Germline V gene sequence: CDR1 MDHEN, CDR2 SYDVKM. The CDR3 is made up of 15 amino acids. CDR3 nucleotide sequence: TGTGCCAGCAGTGGAACAGGGGGCGCGAACACTGAAGCTTTCTTT. Translated: CASSGTGGANTEAFF.

This clone appeared a single time. V is TRBV7-2 and J is TRBJ2-7, with D tentatively TRBD2 (5 bases). The CDR3 covers 15 residues. The germline V and J ends were trimmed by 5 bases and 3 bases, with 17 bases remaining between them. Germline values: CDR1 SGHTA, CDR2 FQGNSA. For the CDR3, the DNA is TGTGCCAGCAGCCAATCCAGCGGAAATTTCTACGAGCAGTACTTC. Translating it yields CASSQSSGNFYEQYF.

V and J are TRBV28 and TRBJ1-4, with D tentatively TRBD1 (6 bases). The CDR3 covers 14 residues. Germline-derived CDR1 and CDR2 are MDHEN and SYDVKM. The V end lost 3 bases, the J end lost 8 bases, and 13 bases lay between the germline ends. The CDR3 is CASSLVLGAEKLFF. The CDR3 DNA is TGTGCCAGCAGTTTGGTCTTGGGGGCGGAAAAACTGTTTTTT. The full variable domain, with the rest looked up from reference TRBV28 and TRBJ1-4, is DVKVTQSSRYLVKRTGEKVFLECVQDMDHENMFWYRQDPGLGLRLIYFSYDVKMKEKGDIPEGYSVSREKKERFSLILESASTNQTSMYLCASSLVLGAEKLFFGSGTQLSVL.

The gene calls are TRBV7-9 and TRBJ2-3; D might be TRBD2 (5 bases). The CDR3 is 13 amino acids. Germline CDR1 reads SEHNR; CDR2 reads FQNEAQ (reference sequence). Trimming pared 3 bases from V and 11 bases from J, leaving 15 bases between. The CDR3 DNA sequence: TGTGCCAGCAGCTTCAACAGAGGTCGGGGGCAGTATTTT. This gives the protein CASSFNRGRGQYF. Using reference TRBV7-9 and TRBJ2-3 for the parts outside the CDR3, the full variable domain is DTGVSQNPRHKITKRGQNVTFRCDPISEHNRLYWYRQTLGQGPEFLTYFQNEAQLEKSRLLSDRFSAERPKGSFSTLEIQRTEQGDSAMYLCASSFNRGRGQYFGPGTRLTVL.

V is TRBV28 and J is TRBJ1-4; TRBD1 aligns across 7 bases. This CDR3 comprises 18 residues. The V segment lost 4 bases and the J segment 0 bases; nucleotides outside the gene matches: 11. The germline CDR1 and CDR2 sequences are MDHEN and SYDVKM. Written as DNA, the CDR3 is TGTGCCAGCAGTTCAGCCGGGACAGAATATGCAACTAATGAAAAACTGTTTTTT. It yields the protein CASSSAGTEYATNEKLFF. The full variable domain, rest sourced from reference TRBV28 and TRBJ1-4, is DVKVTQSSRYLVKRTGEKVFLECVQDMDHENMFWYRQDPGLGLRLIYFSYDVKMKEKGDIPEGYSVSREKKERFSLILESASTNQTSMYLCASSSAGTEYATNEKLFFGSGTQLSVL.